Sequencing of this T cell receptor beta chain was carried out in a study of beta chain features in type 1 diabetes (dated by TCRdb to the late 2010s). Background on the whole study: No differences in mean age, gender distribution, total cell number or subset yield were found between patients and healthy donors. A total of roughly 98,000,000 sorted cells were examined across all samples, and a strong correlation was observed between cell number per subset and RNA yield. The study compared the TCRB repertoires of sorted circulating CD4+ T cell subsets in recently diagnosed type 1 diabetes patients with those in matched healthy donors. Regulatory and stem cell-like memory subsets were isolated from only 8 patients and about eight healthy donors, whereas naive and central memory subsets came from all 30 or so donors. The paper's findings and limits, for the study overall: Because cDNA rather than genomic DNA was sequenced, highly expressing activated cells could have been over-represented, although no difference in activation and CD3 levels was found between groups. A moderate but significant shortening of TCRB CDR3 length was observed in type 1 diabetes patients in all four CD4+ subsets. Only small numbers of individuals were included in the HLA sub-analyses, which left unresolved whether HLA type had any influence on TCRB rearrangement. Fewer insertions and more nucleotide deletions at VDJ recombination sites were observed in patients with type 1 diabetes, implying thymic rearrangement abnormalities. PCR may preferentially amplify shorter templates, but because patient and control samples were amplified and corrected together, any resulting skew would affect both groups equally. Naive, central memory and regulatory TCRB repertoires appeared more similar among patients than among healthy donors.

On this clone itself: Its target antigen remains unknown. No much larger clonotype is one base removed from it; base qualities were not supplied.

The CDR3 starts with the cysteine, ends with the phenylalanine, and has 14 residues. The DNA shown is the 42-base CDR3, in frame from base 1. Trimming accounts for 6 bases at V and 6 bases at J, while the number of junction bases matched to no gene is 9. CDR1 and CDR2, looked up from the germline V gene, are KGHSH and LQKENI. A single peripheral blood draw of around 120 mL on average was collected from each donor into heparinised tubes. Naive, central memory, regulatory and stem cell-like memory CD4+ T cells were sorted on a BD FACSAria II using a panel including CD45RO, CCR7, CD25, CD127, CD95 and CD27. A purity above 95% was achieved for all sorted populations. PBMCs were isolated immediately by Lymphoprep density gradient centrifugation and stained directly without culture. Samples were stained and sorted in pairs, with one healthy donor and one patient per experiment, so that batch effects were minimized.

The entire amount of isolated RNA was reverse transcribed using the High Capacity cDNA Reverse Transcription Kit, so the sequenced TCRB transcripts were expressed ones. Deep immunoSEQ sequencing was applied to naive, central memory and regulatory T cell samples, giving an average of roughly 3.5 million total reads per sample. Sorted cells were lysed in RLT buffer and RNA was extracted with DNase-treated RNeasy Micro or Mini kits, depending on cell number. To prevent cross-contamination, every cell subset was processed on its own, while patient and healthy donor samples were processed together. Using the immunoSEQ multiplex PCR, TCRB sequences were amplified from cDNA into 87-bp fragments spanning the CDR3 region. Sequencing of the amplicons was performed on the Illumina HiSeq platform. The original pipeline was this. PCR bias was computationally corrected using synthetic template baselines, reads within Hamming distance 2 were collapsed, and singletons that could not be merged were discarded. Reads were aligned against IMGT to assign V, D and J genes, CDR3 length and insertions or deletions at six rearrangement sites. Within each subset, clonotype counts were normalized to the number of sorted cells before true diversity and Gini coefficients were calculated with the tcR R package. Repertoire sharing was quantified using the overlap coefficient calculated on TCRB nucleotide sequences. As a proxy for the pre-selection repertoire, out-of-frame TCRB sequences from naive cells were analyzed. Here the immuneACCESS table is served through TCRdb, limited to in-frame sequences with V and J called. Missing clones are a known gap in these copies; in checked studies unresolved V genes cover under half, and the rest lacks a known reason. V, J and clone size derive from that table, while D and trimming were established from the DNA sequence. The sample yields around 360,000 clones; over 10% were counted once. Of the sample, about 0.01% is held by the ten largest clones.

The V and J segments used are TRBV18 and TRBJ2-7, with 9 middle bases fitting TRBD1. This sequence was found in a woman between 18 and 30 years old with type 1 diabetes. Sequenced sample: naive CD4+ T cells from blood. Read against the paper, the sample's cell subset or site label means: true naive CD4+ T cells. The DNA sequence follows: TGTGCCAGCTCGCCGGACAGGGGAGTGGGCGAGCAGTACTTC. This encodes CASSPDRGVGEQYF.